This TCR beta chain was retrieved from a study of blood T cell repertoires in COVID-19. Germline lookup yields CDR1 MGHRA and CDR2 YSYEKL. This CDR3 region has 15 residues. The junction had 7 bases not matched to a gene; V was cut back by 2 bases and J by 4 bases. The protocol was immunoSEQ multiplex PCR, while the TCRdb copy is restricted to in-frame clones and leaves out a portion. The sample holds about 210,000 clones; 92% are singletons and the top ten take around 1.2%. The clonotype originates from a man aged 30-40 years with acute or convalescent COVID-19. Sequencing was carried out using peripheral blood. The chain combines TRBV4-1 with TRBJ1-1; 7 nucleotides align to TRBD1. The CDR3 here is CASSQQQGPTTEAFF. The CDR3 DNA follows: TGCGCCAGCAGCCAACAACAGGGGCCGACCACTGAAGCTTTCTTT.